This T cell receptor (beta chain) was captured by sequencing in a study of T cell repertoires in cytomegalovirus infection. Overall study context: CMV infection together with matching HLA type was indicated by public TCR beta signatures.

Concerning this clonotype itself: Its target is unknown.

TCRdb itself ran the reads through MiXCR, one entry per CDR3 protein. The table lists hundreds of thousands of distinct CDR3 sequences, roughly a sixth of them singletons, with around 13% in the top ten. General study results and limits: HLA-C-restricted CMV-specific TCR beta clonotypes prevailed in the ex vivo response. Accumulated public TCR beta family frequency recognized individuals carrying CMV together with the relevant HLA.

Sample: PBMCs. The receptor was derived from a human donor in good health (CMV status not recorded). Some clones in this sample may be carry-over from other donors' samples.

Here the CDR3 DNA reads TGTGCCACCAGCAGTTCCGGGACCGCCCGACACGAGCAGTACTTC. The encoded protein is CATSSSGTARHEQYF. This chain connects TRBV15 to TRBJ2-7; D possibly uses TRBD1 or TRBD2 (5 bases each). Trimming pared 3 bases from V and 5 bases from J, leaving 17 bases between. The CDR3 contains 15 residues. Germline values: CDR1 LNHNV, CDR2 YYDKDF (reference sequence).